These 14 T cell receptor beta chains share one sample of origin, sequenced in a study of early T cells in non-severe SARS-CoV-2 infection. TCRdb reanalysed the 5' RACE reads using MiXCR and keeps one entry per CDR3 protein. The table shows just under 65,000 distinct CDR3 sequences, with roughly 8.2% occurring only once. This sample comprised whole blood, obtained at baseline. The receptor source for this set is an adult who was a healthcare worker with PCR-confirmed SARS-CoV-2 infection or an uninfected control (not recorded which).

This clonotype was counted only a few times. The chain employs TRBV5-6 and TRBJ1-2; 9 nucleotides align to TRBD1. The length of the CDR3 is 14 residues. J gave up 2 bases and V 4 bases, and 3 bases lay outside the gene matches. CDR1 and CDR2 from the germline V gene are SGHDT and YYEEEE. The CDR3 is CASSRTGVNYGYTF. CDR3 DNA sequence: TGTGCCAGCAGCCGGACAGGGGTAAACTATGGCTACACCTTC. Combining the CDR3 with reference TRBV5-6 and TRBJ1-2 gives the whole variable domain DAGVTQSPTHLIKTRGQQVTLRCSPKSGHDTVSWYQQALGQGPQFIFQYYEEEERQRGNFPDRFSGHQFPNYSSELNVNALLLGDSALYLCASSRTGVNYGYTFGSGTRLTVV.

The chain links TRBV9 to TRBJ2-1; D assignment may be TRBD1 or TRBD2 (10 bases each). V lost 7 bases to trimming and J lost 10 bases, with 27 bases between them. CDR3 length: 16 amino acids. From germline, CDR1 is SGDLS and CDR2 YYNGEE. The chain's CDR3 is CASSRQGATGLAEQFF. The CDR3 DNA sequence: TGTGCCAGCTCTAGACAGGGGGCGACGGGACTAGCGGAGCAGTTCTTC.

The chain couples TRBV11-2 to TRBJ2-3; TRBD2 aligns across 10 bases. CDR1 is SGHAT and CDR2 is FQNNGV in the germline V gene. V trimming: 4 bases; J trimming: 4 bases; junction bases outside the gene matches: 11. The CDR3 loop spans 17 amino acids. Written as DNA, the CDR3 is TGTGCCAGCAGCTCAGCAGGGACTAGCGTTTTCTCAGATACGCAGTATTTT. As protein: CASSSAGTSVFSDTQYF.

Ten or more counts support this clonotype. DNA for the CDR3: TGTGCCAGCAGCACAGGGACTGGAAACACCATATATTTT. Translated: CASSTGTGNTIYF. The chain couples TRBV12-3 or TRBV12-4 to TRBJ1-3; a possible D gene is TRBD1 (6 bases). Trimming took off 6 bases at V and 2 bases at J, with 8 bases between the two ends. CDR3 size: 13 residues.

The rearrangement uses TRBV12-3 or TRBV12-4 and TRBJ2-7, with 9 bases that match TRBD1. V was clipped by 6 bases and J by 2 bases; unmatched bases: 5. This CDR3 contains 14 residues. CDR3: CASRRQGGTYEQYF. CDR3 nucleotides: TGTGCCAGCAGGCGACAGGGGGGAACCTACGAGCAGTACTTC.

This clonotype was recorded at least ten times. The CDR3 spells CSVATDGYTF. The CDR3 DNA follows: TGCAGCGTTGCGACAGATGGCTACACCTTC. The chain carries TRBV29-1 and TRBJ1-2, with D tentatively TRBD1 (5 bases). The CDR3 is 10 residues long. The germline V and J ends were trimmed by 4 bases and 6 bases, with 6 bases remaining between them. In germline, CDR1 is SQVTM, CDR2 ANQGSEA.

This clonotype was observed a handful of times. This chain joins TRBV20-1 and TRBJ2-7; 7 nucleotides align to TRBD1. CDR3 length: 12 residues. With 3 bases clipped from V and 3 bases from J, the junction kept 2 bases outside the gene matches. CDR1 DFQATT and CDR2 SNEGSKA come from the germline V gene (reference sequence). This CDR3 is CSARGQNYEQYF. The DNA of the CDR3 is TGCAGTGCTAGGGGACAGAACTACGAGCAGTACTTC.

The chain joins TRBV5-6 to TRBJ2-5; D unresolved. Trimming took 0 bases from V and 7 from J, leaving 19 bases between them. This CDR3 has 16 amino acids. Per germline, CDR1 SGHDT and CDR2 YYEEEE. The CDR3 is CASSLVIGSRAWTQYF. The CDR3 coding sequence is TGTGCCAGCAGCTTGGTTATTGGTTCTAGGGCGTGGACCCAGTACTTC. Variable domain in full (rest from reference TRBV5-6 and TRBJ2-5): DAGVTQSPTHLIKTRGQQVTLRCSPKSGHDTVSWYQQALGQGPQFIFQYYEEEERQRGNFPDRFSGHQFPNYSSELNVNALLLGDSALYLCASSLVIGSRAWTQYFGPGTRLLVL.

The chain uses TRBV7-6 and TRBJ2-3; D remains ambiguous. Germline CDR1 reads SGHVS; CDR2 reads FNYEAQ. V gave up 9 bases and J gave up 1 base, with 8 bases separating them. The CDR3 consists of 12 residues. The CDR3 DNA sequence: TGTGCCAGTGCACCGCGCACAGATACGCAGTATTTT. As protein: CASAPRTDTQYF.

In this sample, this clonotype turned up a few times. The chain has TRBV5-1 and TRBJ2-6; 8 nucleotides align to TRBD1. This CDR3 is built from 16 residues. Trimming removed 1 base from V and 8 bases from J; junction bases left unmatched: 8. CDR1 SGHRS and CDR2 YFSETQ come from the germline V gene. The CDR3 sequence is CASSLLRQGRTNVLTF. DNA of the CDR3: TGCGCCAGCAGCTTGCTCAGACAGGGGAGGACCAACGTCCTGACTTTC.

This clonotype has at least ten counts. CDR3 sequence reads: CASSQGPSGGGYTF. DNA for the CDR3: TGTGCCAGCAGCCAAGGGCCTTCAGGGGGAGGCTACACCTTC. The gene calls are TRBV3-1 and TRBJ1-2, with TRBD1 identical over 7 bases. This CDR3 is built from 14 residues. J lost 8 bases, V lost 1 base, and 7 bases had no gene match. Germline CDR1 and CDR2: LGHDT and YNNKEL (reference sequence).

Many counts were recorded for this clonotype. The genes are TRBV18 and TRBJ2-7; 10 bases line up with TRBD1. Germline CDR1 KGHSH, CDR2 LQKENI. Trimming at V came to 2 bases and at J to 6 bases, leaving 4 bases not matched to a gene. This CDR3 has 14 residues. CDR3 in DNA: TGTGCCAGCTCACCAGGGACAGGGGTTGGCGAGCAGTACTTC. Protein product: CASSPGTGVGEQYF.

This clonotype occurred many times. The gene calls are TRBV20-1 and TRBJ2-3, with 10 bases that match TRBD2. In germline, CDR1 is DFQATT, CDR2 SNEGSKA (reference sequence). With 3 bases clipped from V and 2 bases from J, the junction kept 5 bases outside the gene matches. This CDR3 is 15 amino acids long. The CDR3 region is CSASGTSGTTDTQYF. The CDR3, as DNA: TGCAGTGCTAGTGGCACTAGCGGGACCACAGATACGCAGTATTTT.

V gene TRBV12-3 or TRBV12-4 combines with J gene TRBJ2-5, with 8 bases lining up with TRBD2. The CDR3 contains 14 residues. V trimming: 6 bases; J trimming: 5 bases; junction bases outside the gene matches: 8. The CDR3 loop is CASRSGTRGETQYF. The CDR3 DNA follows: TGTGCCAGCAGATCCGGGACTAGGGGGGAGACCCAGTACTTC.